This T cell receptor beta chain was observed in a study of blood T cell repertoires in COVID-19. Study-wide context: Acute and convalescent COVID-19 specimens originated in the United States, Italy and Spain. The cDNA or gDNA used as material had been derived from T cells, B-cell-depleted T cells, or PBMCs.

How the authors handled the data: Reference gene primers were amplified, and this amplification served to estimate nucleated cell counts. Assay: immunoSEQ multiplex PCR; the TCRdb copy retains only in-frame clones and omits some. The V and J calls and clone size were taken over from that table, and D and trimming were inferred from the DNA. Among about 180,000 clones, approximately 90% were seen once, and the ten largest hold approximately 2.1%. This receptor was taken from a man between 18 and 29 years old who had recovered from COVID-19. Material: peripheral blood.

The CDR3 spells CASSIAQGETQYF. CDR3 bases: TGTGCCAGTAGTATTGCACAGGGGGAGACCCAGTACTTC. V usage is TRBV19 and J usage is TRBJ2-5; 7 bases are shared with TRBD1. CDR3 length: 13 amino acids. CDR1 is LNHDA, CDR2 SQIVND, per germline (reference sequence). V dropped 3 bases and J dropped 5; count of bases not matched to a gene: 3. The variable domain in full, completed from reference TRBV19 and TRBJ2-5, reads DGGITQSPKYLFRKEGQNVTLSCEQNLNHDAMYWYRQDPGQGLRLIYYSQIVNDFQKGDIAEGYSVSREKKESFPLTVTSAQKNPTAFYLCASSIAQGETQYFGPGTRLLVL.